The clone carrying this T cell receptor (beta chain) occurred a few times. Its antigen remains unknown. The TCR beta cDNA libraries carried unique molecular identifiers. Input of about 0.95 to 10 million T cells yielded a few hundred thousand cDNA molecules. TCRdb independently ran MiXCR on the PCR reads; one entry per CDR3 protein. This table holds fewer than 600,000 distinct CDR3 sequences, roughly 45% found once. This entry belongs to a study of post-analysis software for immune sequencing data. CDR3 length: 14 amino acids. After removal of 5 bases from V and 2 bases from J, the junction contained 3 bases not matched to a gene. Germline V gene lookup returns CDR1 SGHTA and CDR2 FQGNSA. The study's findings and limits: Comparison of patients with controls showed about 5 TRBV segments more frequent in patients, TRBV5-6, TRBV5-1 and TRBV20-1 among them. When the samples were clustered directly with F measure, those that had been prepared in the same batch showed strong co-clustering.

This TCR was recovered from a girl aged 5 to 17 with multiple sclerosis. V is TRBV7-2 and J is TRBJ2-3; 8 bases line up with TRBD1. Sequencing input: blood. CDR3 nucleotides: TGTGCCAGCAGCGGACAGGGCGTCACAGATACGCAGTATTTT. Encoded protein: CASSGQGVTDTQYF.